A single T cell receptor (beta chain) is shown here with its context. The antigen remains undetermined. The data were obtained in a study of blood T cells in healthy people across ages. Study-level results: Donor CMV status, an unknown factor, possibly confounded changes in expanded clonotypes. Donors of long life had a larger count of naive CD4+ cells and greater diversity than aged donors.

Primed by a sample-barcoded 5' primer and a J-beta primer mix, a second PCR proceeded for 7 to 11 cycles. A template-switch adaptor with 12 random nucleotides tagged each cDNA molecule. TCRdb independently ran MiXCR on the 5' RACE reads; one entry per CDR3 protein. The data show 910,000 or so distinct CDR3 sequences, with just over 50% seen just once and about a fifth held by the top ten. What was sequenced was blood. The receptor comes from a woman aged 60 to 75 in good health.

The CDR3, as DNA: TGTGCCAGCAGCCCCCTTACGGGGGGGACCGGGGAGCTGTTTTTT. This codes for CASSPLTGGTGELFF. The gene calls are TRBV11-3 and TRBJ2-2; 8 bases are shared with TRBD2. The V gene's germline CDR1 is SGHNT and CDR2 YENEEA. The CDR3 sequence is 15 residues long. The ends lost 5 bases at V and 5 bases at J; junction bases unmatched: 7.